This passage covers 4 T cell receptor beta chains from one sample sequenced in a study of blood T cell repertoires in COVID-19. Only in-frame clones appear in the TCRdb table, and some are missing; sequencing was by immunoSEQ multiplex PCR. The sample holds a few hundred thousand clones; 85% to 90% are singletons and the top ten take 1.9%. Sequenced material: PBMCs or T cells enriched from blood (not recorded which). The receptors were gathered from a woman aged 55-70 years who had recovered from COVID-19.

The J gene is TRBJ2-3, the V gene TRBV2; TRBD1 aligns across 7 bases. With 6 bases clipped from V and 2 bases from J, the junction kept 8 bases outside the gene matches. Germline CDR1 and CDR2: SNHLY and FYNNEI. The CDR3 is 15 residues long. CDR3 residues: CASSAGGPATDTQYF. The CDR3 nucleotides read TGTGCCAGCAGCGCAGGGGGACCAGCCACAGATACGCAGTATTTT. The complete variable domain, with remaining parts taken from reference TRBV2 and TRBJ2-3, reads EPEVTQTPSHQVTQMGQEVILRCVPISNHLYFYWYRQILGQKVEFLVSFYNNEISEKSEIFDDQFSVERPDGSNFTLKIRSTKLEDSAMYFCASSAGGPATDTQYFGPGTRLTVL.

The count of this clone is one. The chain is built from TRBV6-5 and TRBJ2-1, with D possibly being TRBD1 (6 bases). Germline CDR1 MNHEY, CDR2 SVGAGI. Trimming cost V 0 bases and J 3 bases, with 12 bases left between them. The CDR3 consists of 16 residues. Here the CDR3 DNA reads TGTGCCAGCAGTTACTCTTCTCGGACAGACTACAATGAGCAGTTCTTC. Encoded protein: CASSYSSRTDYNEQFF.

The V and J genes are TRBV3-1 (or the pseudogene TRBV3-2) and TRBJ1-6; TRBD1 aligns across 8 bases. The CDR3 sequence is 16 residues long. Germline CDR1 reads LGHDT; CDR2 reads YNNKEL (reference sequence). The V and J ends lost 0 bases and 7 bases, in that order; junction bases with no gene match: 5. The CDR3 reads CASSQELGQGNSPLHF. The CDR3 nucleotides are TGTGCCAGCAGCCAAGAATTAGGACAGGGAAATTCACCCCTCCACTTT.

This clone occurred a few times. This chain joins TRBV28 and TRBJ2-7; TRBD1 aligns across 8 bases. With V trimmed by 10 bases and J by 2 bases, 4 bases remained unmatched. Germline V gene sequence: CDR1 MDHEN, CDR2 SYDVKM. The CDR3 is made up of 12 amino acids. The CDR3 loop reads CATRTGTYEQYF. CDR3 coding DNA: TGTGCCACCAGGACAGGGACCTACGAGCAGTACTTC.